This T cell receptor beta chain is drawn from a study of early T cells in non-severe SARS-CoV-2 infection. On the study more broadly: Unsorted whole blood bulk RNA was sequenced, with unpaired chains.

Separate cDNA molecules each had unique molecular identifiers attached to them. Using its own MiXCR run on the 5' RACE reads, TCRdb lists one record per CDR3 protein. The sample yields over 80,000 distinct CDR3 sequences, roughly 13% seen once. This clonotype was detected only a few times. The sample consisted of whole blood. The origin of this receptor is an adult who was a healthcare worker with PCR-confirmed SARS-CoV-2 infection or an uninfected control (not recorded which).

The CDR3 sequence is CASSLEGQGHTGELFF. In nucleotides, the CDR3 is TGCGCCAGCAGCTTGGAGGGACAGGGGCACACCGGGGAGCTGTTTTTT. The rearrangement uses TRBV5-1 and TRBJ2-2, with 10 bases lining up with TRBD1. This CDR3 has 16 residues. The V gene end was trimmed by 0 bases and the J gene end by 3 bases; junction bases not matched to a gene: 2. Germline lookup yields CDR1 SGHRS and CDR2 YFSETQ. The full variable domain, rest sourced from reference TRBV5-1 and TRBJ2-2, is KAGVTQTPRYLIKTRGQQVTLSCSPISGHRSVSWYQQTPGQGLQFLFEYFSETQRNKGNFPGRFSGRQFSNSRSEMNVSTLELGDSALYLCASSLEGQGHTGELFFGEGSRLTVL.